The 26 T cell receptor beta chains listed next were all sequenced from one sample in a study of cytomegalovirus exposure and HLA in healthy donors. PCR primers comprised 60 Vbeta and 13 Jbeta primers. Only in-frame clones appear in the TCRdb table, and some are missing; sequencing was by immunoSEQ multiplex PCR. The sample shows about 200,000 clones, 75% to 90% of them seen only once. The sequenced sample was PBMCs. Source of these receptors: a boy younger than 10 in good health and CMV-seronegative.

The V call is TRBV2, the J call TRBJ2-3; 12 nucleotides agree with TRBD2. Germline V CDR1 and CDR2: SNHLY, FYNNEI. The CDR3 has 15 residues. The junction had 6 bases not matched to a gene; V was cut back by 7 bases and J by 4 bases. The CDR3 DNA reads as TGTGCCAGCATTATGACTAGCGGGAGACCAGATACGCAGTATTTT. This sequence encodes CASIMTSGRPDTQYF.

V is TRBV14 and J is TRBJ2-2; 10 nucleotides agree with TRBD1. V dropped 1 base and J dropped 4; count of bases not matched to a gene: 9. Germline-derived CDR1 and CDR2 are SGHDN and FVKESK. This CDR3 spans 18 amino acids. The chain's CDR3 is CASSQAKRQGALTGELFF. DNA of the CDR3: TGTGCCAGCAGCCAAGCGAAGAGACAGGGGGCTCTCACCGGGGAGCTGTTTTTT.

CDR3 residues: CASTNGRPAFF. The CDR3, as DNA: TGTGCCAGTACCAATGGGCGCCCAGCTTTCTTT. The gene calls are TRBV19 and TRBJ1-1; D is ambiguous. The CDR3 contains 11 residues. Trimming removed 7 bases at V and 10 bases at J, with 13 bases between. CDR1 and CDR2 from the germline V gene are LNHDA and SQIVND (reference sequence).

J is TRBJ2-7 and V is TRBV6-5; 7 bases match TRBD2. V trimming: 0 bases; J trimming: 0 bases; junction bases outside the gene matches: 5. The V gene's germline CDR1 is MNHEY and CDR2 SVGAGI. CDR3 length equals 16 residues. The CDR3 protein is CASSYSVAGSSYEQYF. CDR3 nucleotides: TGTGCCAGCAGTTACTCGGTAGCGGGTAGCTCCTACGAGCAGTACTTC.

This clone was recorded only once. This chain uses TRBV7-6 with TRBJ1-2; 9 positions agree with TRBD1. Germline CDR1 reads SGHVS; CDR2 reads FNYEAQ. This CDR3 comprises 15 residues. The V gene end was trimmed by 6 bases and the J gene end by 5 bases; junction bases not matched to a gene: 10. CDR3 sequence (DNA): TGTGCCAGCAGTCCCAACCCCGGGACAGGGTATGGCTACACCTTC. It codes for CASSPNPGTGYGYTF.

J is TRBJ1-5 and V is TRBV5-8; a weak D match, TRBD1 (6 bases). Trimming shortened V by 0 bases and J by 6 bases, and 13 bases separated the two germline ends. The CDR3 spans 15 residues. Germline CDR1 reads SGHTS; CDR2 reads YDEGEE. The CDR3 sequence is CASSLVRGLGQPQHF. The CDR3, as DNA: TGTGCCAGCAGCTTGGTCAGGGGATTAGGTCAGCCCCAGCATTTT.

This sequence joins TRBV19 and TRBJ1-5; D is perhaps TRBD1 (5 bases). Germline V gives CDR1 LNHDA, CDR2 SQIVND (reference sequence). Trimming took 3 bases from V and 3 from J, leaving 12 bases between them. The CDR3 has 15 amino acids. The CDR3 DNA reads as TGTGCCAGTAGTATTGCAGGGCCCTTCAATCAGCCCCAGCATTTT. Its protein is CASSIAGPFNQPQHF.

This chain uses TRBV6-5 with TRBJ1-5, with D maybe TRBD1 (6 bases). This CDR3 has 14 residues. The V end lost 5 bases, the J end lost 4 bases, and 12 bases lay between the germline ends. Germline lookup yields CDR1 MNHEY and CDR2 SVGAGI. The CDR3 sequence: CASSPTRGNQPQHF. The DNA for the CDR3 is TGTGCCAGCAGTCCAACGAGGGGGAATCAGCCCCAGCATTTT.

The chain recombines TRBV29-1 with TRBJ2-2, with TRBD1 matching 7 bases. The V gene's germline CDR1 is SQVTM and CDR2 ANQGSEA. The CDR3 contains 14 residues. J was trimmed by 4 bases and V by 3 bases; bases with no gene match: 5. CDR3 protein: CSVDHDRATGELFF. CDR3 in DNA: TGCAGCGTTGATCACGACAGGGCCACCGGGGAGCTGTTTTTT.

This chain connects TRBV5-6 to TRBJ2-7; D is possibly TRBD1 (6 bases). CDR3 length equals 16 residues. Germline V gene lookup returns CDR1 SGHDT and CDR2 YYEEEE. The ends were cut back, 1 base at V and 4 bases at J, with 18 bases in the middle. CDR3 bases: TGTGCCAGCAGCTTGATGCCCGGGGCAGGGGCTTACGAGCAGTACTTC. This translates into CASSLMPGAGAYEQYF.

In this sample, this clone turned up a few times. This chain links TRBV30 with TRBJ1-1, with TRBD1 matching over 7 bases. The CDR3 totals 14 residues. Trimming at V came to 5 bases and at J to 0 bases, leaving 6 bases not matched to a gene. Germline V gene data show CDR1 as GTSNPN and CDR2 as SVGIG (reference sequence). CDR3 protein: CAWDSGTVNTEAFF. The CDR3, as DNA: TGTGCCTGGGATTCCGGGACAGTGAACACTGAAGCTTTCTTT.

The chain has TRBV11-2 and TRBJ2-2, with 8 bases aligning to TRBD2. The CDR3 spans 17 residues. Trimming removed 1 base from V and 4 bases from J; junction bases left unmatched: 8. CDR1 SGHAT and CDR2 FQNNGV come from the germline V gene. The CDR3 DNA sequence: TGTGCCAGCAGCTTAGGGGCGGGAGGTTCGGGCACCGGGGAGCTGTTTTTT. It yields the protein CASSLGAGGSGTGELFF.

This clone was recorded only once. The chain links TRBV19 to TRBJ1-1; 9 nucleotides line up with TRBD1. The CDR3 sequence is 16 residues long. Germline-derived CDR1 and CDR2 are LNHDA and SQIVND (reference sequence). V lost 5 bases, J lost 1 base, and 8 bases stayed unmatched. The CDR3 coding sequence is TGTGCCAGTAGTCCTCCGGGGGGACAGGGGAACACTGAAGCTTTCTTT. The encoded protein is CASSPPGGQGNTEAFF.

The rearrangement links TRBV5-1 to TRBJ2-1, with 11 nucleotides matching TRBD2. The germline V gene has CDR1 SGHRS and CDR2 YFSETQ. The CDR3 length is 16 residues. V shed 4 bases and J 9 bases; nucleotides not matched to a gene: 12. The CDR3, as DNA: TGCGCCAGCAGCCTATCACCGGGACTAGCGGATCGTGAGCAGTTCTTC. Encoded protein: CASSLSPGLADREQFF.

The CDR3 here is CASSQDPGHEQYF. As DNA, the CDR3 is TGCGCCAGCAGCCAAGATCCTGGCCACGAGCAGTACTTC. The chain recombines TRBV4-1 with TRBJ2-7; the D is unclear. Trimming pared 0 bases from V and 5 bases from J, leaving 8 bases between. The V gene's germline CDR1 is MGHRA and CDR2 YSYEKL. CDR3 length: 13 amino acids.

CDR3 region: CASSLPTGGTEAFF. For the CDR3, the DNA is TGTGCCAGCAGCTTACCCACAGGGGGCACTGAAGCTTTCTTT. The V gene is TRBV11-2, the J gene TRBJ1-1; 8 bases agree with TRBD1. After removal of 2 bases from V and 4 bases from J, the junction contained 3 bases not matched to a gene. The CDR3 consists of 14 residues. Germline CDR1 reads SGHAT; CDR2 reads FQNNGV.

In this sample, this clone turned up once. This rearrangement joins TRBV29-1 to TRBJ1-1, with 7 bases matching TRBD1. CDR3 length equals 14 residues. The germline V gene has CDR1 SQVTM and CDR2 ANQGSEA. V lost 6 bases to trimming and J lost 7 bases; unmatched junction nucleotides: 14. The CDR3 region is CSVLKGDRALEAFF. CDR3 nucleotide sequence: TGCAGCGTCCTTAAGGGAGACAGGGCCCTTGAAGCTTTCTTT.

The chain carries TRBV2 and TRBJ2-1; maybe TRBD1 (9 bases). The germline CDR1 and CDR2 sequences are SNHLY and FYNNEI. The CDR3 runs 13 residues. The V gene lost 4 bases and the J gene lost 15 bases, with 19 bases spanning the gap. CDR3 protein: CASSVAGTGSWFF. DNA of the CDR3: TGTGCCAGCAGTGTAGCGGGGACAGGGAGTTGGTTCTTC.

This chain links TRBV2 with TRBJ2-1, with D perhaps TRBD1 (5 bases). CDR1 is SNHLY, CDR2 FYNNEI, per germline. Trimming removed 2 bases from V and 12 bases from J, with 11 bases in between. This CDR3 has 12 amino acids. CDR3 in DNA: TGTGCCAGCAGTGAAAAGGGGCCCTTGCAGTTCTTC. This sequence encodes CASSEKGPLQFF.

The chain uses TRBV27 and TRBJ1-2; TRBD1 matches 7 bases. This CDR3 spans 14 amino acids. Trimming took 5 bases from V and 2 from J; bases not matched to a gene: 5. The germline gives CDR1 MNHEY, CDR2 SMNVEV (reference sequence). The CDR3 loop is CASSPYRGNYGYTF. The CDR3 nucleotides read TGTGCCAGCAGTCCGTACAGGGGAAACTATGGCTACACCTTC.

The genes are TRBV2 and TRBJ1-2, with 8 bases identical to TRBD1. The CDR3 has 12 residues. Germline values: CDR1 SNHLY, CDR2 FYNNEI. The ends lost 7 bases at V and 6 bases at J; junction bases unmatched: 4. This CDR3 reads CASKGTGHGYTF. CDR3 coding DNA: TGTGCCAGCAAAGGGACAGGACATGGCTACACCTTC.

The chain's CDR3 is CASSQEGLADPAPDTQYF. Here the CDR3 DNA reads TGCGCCAGCAGCCAAGAGGGACTAGCGGACCCGGCGCCAGATACGCAGTATTTT. The V and J genes are TRBV4-1 and TRBJ2-3; 11 bases are shared with TRBD2. V gave up 0 bases and J gave up 4 bases; unmatched junction bases: 9. This CDR3 has 18 amino acids. Germline-derived CDR1 and CDR2 are MGHRA and YSYEKL.

The chain couples TRBV28 to TRBJ2-7; D is unclear. The CDR3 spans 12 residues. Trimming took 5 bases from V and 3 from J, leaving 8 bases between them. Germline V gives CDR1 MDHEN, CDR2 SYDVKM. CDR3 nucleotides: TGTGCCAGCAGTCCCAACAGCTACGAGCAGTACTTC. Translating gives CASSPNSYEQYF.

This chain uses TRBV4-1 with TRBJ1-5; TRBD1 matches 10 bases. The germline CDR1 and CDR2 sequences are MGHRA and YSYEKL. The CDR3 loop spans 20 amino acids. J lost 0 bases, V lost 0 bases, and 11 bases had no gene match. The CDR3 here is CASSQDPPGQGYHSNQPQHF. The DNA for the CDR3 is TGCGCCAGCAGCCAAGATCCCCCGGGACAGGGGTATCATAGCAATCAGCCCCAGCATTTT.

J is TRBJ2-2 and V is TRBV9; a possible D gene is TRBD2 (6 bases). V was cut by 3 bases and J by 2 bases, with 11 bases left in between. CDR3 size: 15 residues. CDR1 and CDR2 (germline): SGDLS, YYNGEE. The CDR3 is CASSAVAANTGELFF. CDR3 nucleotides: TGTGCCAGCAGCGCCGTAGCGGCTAACACCGGGGAGCTGTTTTTT.

The J gene is TRBJ2-3, the V gene TRBV11-2; D perhaps matches TRBD2 (6 bases). From germline, CDR1 is SGHAT and CDR2 FQNNGV. The CDR3 length is 17 residues. V shed 1 base and J shed 0 bases, with 14 bases lying between them. CDR3 region: CASSLGGPGTSTDTQYF. The CDR3 DNA reads TGTGCCAGCAGCTTAGGCGGCCCGGGGACTAGCACAGATACGCAGTATTTT.